A selection of T cell receptor beta chains follows, all from one sample in a study of memory B cells and T cells in multiple sclerosis. Antigens of these TCRs are unknown. Profiling relied on immunoSEQ multiplex PCR, and the TCRdb table lists in-frame clones only, not all of them. The sample lists some 48,000 clones, around 80% occurring once. Material: PBMCs from blood kept in culture. These receptors were taken from a human donor with multiple sclerosis. Each CDR3 is given without its conserved first and last residue. The order of the fields is CDR3 length, D gene, V gene, J gene, CDR3 protein. The D gene is left open where the match is weak.

15	TRBD2	TRBV5-1	TRBJ2-1	ASSWGLAGGPYNEQF
13	TRBD1	TRBV27	TRBJ1-1	ASSQGRGTNTEAF
12	NA	TRBV6-1	TRBJ2-1	ASSVSGRINEQF
10	NA	TRBV19	TRBJ2-7	ASSISGYEQY
11	NA	TRBV10-1	TRBJ2-7	ASSETGAREQY
12	NA	TRBV6-6	TRBJ1-6	ASSYAIPNSPLH
13	NA	TRBV27	TRBJ2-3	ASSLSVGSADTQY
12	NA	TRBV27	TRBJ2-7	ASSLGSGGYEQY
10	NA	TRBV30	TRBJ2-7	ACTRVINEQY
11	TRBD1	TRBV5-4	TRBJ1-3	ASSSTGTGVEH
12	NA	TRBV9	TRBJ1-4	ASSAGPNNEKLF
9	NA	TRBV6-1	TRBJ1-5	ASSTGEPQH
9	NA	TRBV9	TRBJ1-2	ASSGNYGYT
12	NA	TRBV7-7	TRBJ2-2	ASSLGSNTGELF
11	TRBD1	TRBV14	TRBJ1-2	ASSQGQGYGYT
14	NA	TRBV7-2	TRBJ1-3	ASSPEGVKAGNTIY
15	NA	TRBV5-4	TRBJ1-4	ASSLDPTGATNEKLF
12	NA	TRBV10-3	TRBJ1-2	AISEPFLRVVYT
14	TRBD1	TRBV10-3	TRBJ2-2	AINRDRSLMNGELF
10	NA	TRBV5-1	TRBJ2-5	ASSLEGETQY
11	NA	TRBV6-5	TRBJ1-6	ASSRLPNSPLH
13	NA	TRBV5-5	TRBJ2-7	ASSLDLAGGYEQY
12	NA	TRBV6-1	TRBJ1-1	ASSPFLGVTEAF
14	TRBD1	TRBV28	TRBJ2-1	ASSILGQGSYNEQF
14	NA	TRBV30	TRBJ1-2	AWSRTGQLLNYGYT
11	NA	TRBV14	TRBJ2-3	ASSFGWPDTQY
15	TRBD1	TRBV7-2	TRBJ2-6	ASSLARTGAGANVLT
12	TRBD1	TRBV4-3	TRBJ2-3	ASSQGTGTDTQY
9	TRBD1	TRBV9	TRBJ1-1	ASGTGFEAF
12	NA	TRBV15	TRBJ1-1	ATSSPGRNTEAF
13	TRBD1	TRBV5-1	TRBJ2-7	ASSLLGTGGVEQY
14	TRBD2	TRBV4-2	TRBJ2-5	ASSQRGTSVGETQY
12	NA	TRBV7-9	TRBJ2-5	ASSQGGERETQY
14	NA	TRBV5-8	TRBJ2-5	ASSLGAGAASETQY
15	TRBD1	TRBV4-1	TRBJ2-7	ASSFSSGTGGNYEQY
12	NA	TRBV9	TRBJ2-1	ASSVGGGTNEQF
14	TRBD1	TRBV2	TRBJ1-5	ASADYLGQVNQPQH
12	NA	TRBV9	TRBJ1-2	ASSVSGRSYGYT
13	NA	TRBV4-3	TRBJ1-1	ASSQSGVGGTEAF
16	TRBD1	TRBV28	TRBJ2-5	ASSSNPGQGMGTETQY
15	NA	TRBV7-9	TRBJ2-7	ASSLEIVTSEENEQY
13	NA	TRBV5-1	TRBJ2-1	ASSLGQGGYNEQF
10	NA	TRBV29-1	TRBJ1-2	SVGQARWGYT
11	NA	TRBV6-5	TRBJ1-1	ASSPPPGTEAF
9	NA	TRBV20-1	TRBJ2-7	SARQTLEQY
12	TRBD1	TRBV28	TRBJ2-3	ASTPGQGTDTQY
10	NA	TRBV7-9	TRBJ1-3	AGRSAGNTIY
14	NA	TRBV4-2	TRBJ2-3	ASSQEGNSRTDTQY
11	TRBD1	TRBV13	TRBJ2-1	ASSLDRGCEQF
14	TRBD1	TRBV5-8	TRBJ2-3	ASSSPNRGHTDTQY
12	NA	TRBV30	TRBJ2-5	AWSLDRYQETQY
12	TRBD1	TRBV6-1	TRBJ1-2	ASSPGQGQMGYT
9	NA	TRBV20-1	NA	SAPTRGEQY
12	TRBD2	TRBV4-1	TRBJ2-1	ASSQAGTRNEQF
13	TRBD2	TRBV4-3	TRBJ2-1	ASSQLAGGPGEQF
11	TRBD1	TRBV29-1	TRBJ2-7	SVGTGKWDEQY